The 5 T cell receptor beta chains below come from one sample, sequenced in a study of T cell repertoires in cytomegalovirus infection. No antigen has been identified for these receptors. In TCRdb, the reads were re-called with MiXCR into one record per CDR3 protein. The data show around 340,000 distinct CDR3 sequences, with approximately 32% seen just once and approximately 20% held by the top ten. The sequenced sample was cultured PBMCs, obtained from culture after CMV antigen stimulation. Receptors originate from a human donor in good health (CMV status not recorded). Some clones in this sample may be carry-over from other donors' samples.

This chain joins TRBV5-1 and TRBJ2-7; D unclear. V lost 0 bases and J lost 0, with 10 bases in between. The germline CDR1 and CDR2 sequences are SGHRS and YFSETQ. This CDR3 comprises 15 residues. Here the CDR3 DNA reads TGCGCCAGCAGCTTGGCCGACGTAAGCTCCTACGAGCAGTACTTC. It yields the protein CASSLADVSSYEQYF.

J is TRBJ1-6 and V is TRBV19; D not certain. Between the trimmed V and J ends, which lost 5 bases and 0 bases, there was a span of 8 bases. The CDR3 has 15 amino acids. Per germline, CDR1 LNHDA and CDR2 SQIVND (reference sequence). The CDR3 loop is CASSFPSSYNSPLHF. As DNA, the CDR3 is TGTGCCAGTAGTTTTCCGAGCTCCTATAATTCACCCCTCCACTTT.

The chain employs TRBV9 and TRBJ2-2, with D possibly matching TRBD2 (6 bases). This CDR3 comprises 15 residues. V lost 3 bases to trimming and J lost 1 base, with 10 bases between them. The germline V gene encodes CDR1 SGDLS and CDR2 YYNGEE. CDR3 sequence: CASSGGLMNTGELFF. In DNA form, the CDR3 reads TGTGCCAGCAGCGGGGGACTGATGAACACCGGGGAGCTGTTTTTT.

This chain uses TRBV28 with TRBJ1-1, with D tentatively TRBD1 (6 bases). Per the germline V gene, CDR1 is MDHEN and CDR2 is SYDVKM. This CDR3 is 14 amino acids long. The germline V and J ends were trimmed by 1 base and 5 bases, with 11 bases remaining between them. The CDR3 bases are TGTGCCAGCAGTTTATATAGCAGGGGAACTGAAGCTTTCTTT. Its translation: CASSLYSRGTEAFF.

This clonotype was counted at least ten times. This chain joins TRBV20-1 and TRBJ2-7, with D possibly being TRBD2 (7 bases). The V end was cut by 3 bases, the J end by 4 bases, with 19 bases between. Per the germline V gene, CDR1 is DFQATT and CDR2 is SNEGSKA (reference sequence). The CDR3 is 15 residues long. The CDR3 DNA reads TGCAGTGCTAGCCCTCTGGGCGGGGGCCTTTACGAGCAGTACTTC. Translation: CSASPLGGGLYEQYF.